This T cell receptor beta chain was sequenced in a study of cytomegalovirus exposure and HLA in healthy donors. Regarding the study as a whole: The authors considered a cluster of highly shared sequence variants likely to be a sequencing artifact. Later examination showed HLA-associated TCR beta chains had greater clonal expansion than equally common others. TCR beta V- and J-gene trimming, according to a later analysis, was linked to a missense DCLRE1C variant.

The PCR was carried out with 60 Vbeta primers and 13 Jbeta primers. Study processing details: About 10 million of around 85 million unique TCR beta chains were shared, per a later count. TCRdb's copy holds only in-frame clones and misses some; the assay was immunoSEQ multiplex PCR. Clone size and the V and J calls come from that table; the DNA yielded D and trimming. This table holds roughly 20,000 clones, 84% found once. This clone was seen only a few times. The antigen remains unidentified. The V segment lost 0 bases and the J segment 8 bases; nucleotides outside the gene matches: 13. Germline CDR1 and CDR2: SGHTA and FQGTGA. This CDR3 contains 17 residues.

This sequence was found in a human donor in good health. The rearrangement joins TRBV7-3 to TRBJ2-1, with 7 bases fitting TRBD1. Specimen: PBMCs. CDR3 nucleotide sequence: TGTGCCAGCAGCTTAACAGGGTGGACAGGCCTGGGGTATGAGCAGTTCTTC. It is translated as CASSLTGWTGLGYEQFF.